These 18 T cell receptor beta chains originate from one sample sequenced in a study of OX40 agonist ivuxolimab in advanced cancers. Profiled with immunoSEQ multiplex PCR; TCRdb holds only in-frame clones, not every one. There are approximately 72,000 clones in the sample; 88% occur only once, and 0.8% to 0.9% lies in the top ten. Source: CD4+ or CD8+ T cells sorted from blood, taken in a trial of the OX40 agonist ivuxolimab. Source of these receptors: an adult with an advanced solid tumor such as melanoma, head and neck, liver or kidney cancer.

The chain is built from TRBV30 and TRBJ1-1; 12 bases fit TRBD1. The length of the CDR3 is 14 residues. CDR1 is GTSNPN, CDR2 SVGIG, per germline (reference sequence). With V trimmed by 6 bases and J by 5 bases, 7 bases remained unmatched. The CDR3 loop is CACRGQGARTEAFF. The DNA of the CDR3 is TGTGCCTGTAGGGGACAGGGGGCTAGGACTGAAGCTTTCTTT.

The CDR3 reads CASSPRTGSGNTIYF. The CDR3 DNA reads as TGTGCCAGCAGCCCCCGGACCGGCTCGGGAAACACCATATATTTT. This chain uses TRBV7-2 with TRBJ1-3, with D hard to call. Germline values: CDR1 SGHTA, CDR2 FQGNSA. Trimming removed 5 bases at V and 4 bases at J, with 15 bases between. The CDR3 sequence is 15 residues long.

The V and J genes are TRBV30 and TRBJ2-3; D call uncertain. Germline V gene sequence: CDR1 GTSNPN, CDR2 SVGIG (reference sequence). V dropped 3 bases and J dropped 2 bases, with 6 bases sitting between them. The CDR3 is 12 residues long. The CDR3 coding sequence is TGTGCCTGGAGCATAATCACAGATACGCAGTATTTT. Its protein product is CAWSIITDTQYF.

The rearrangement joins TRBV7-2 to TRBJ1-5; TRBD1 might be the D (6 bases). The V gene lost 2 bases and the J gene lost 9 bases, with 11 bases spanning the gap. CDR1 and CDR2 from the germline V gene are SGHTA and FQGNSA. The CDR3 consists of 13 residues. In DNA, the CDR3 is TGTGCCAGCAGCTTACGACAGGAAGGGCCCCAGCATTTT. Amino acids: CASSLRQEGPQHF.

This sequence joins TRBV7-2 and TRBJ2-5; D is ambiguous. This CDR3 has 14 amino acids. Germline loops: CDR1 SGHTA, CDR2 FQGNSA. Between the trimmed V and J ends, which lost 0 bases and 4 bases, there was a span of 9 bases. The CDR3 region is CASSLALSRETQYF. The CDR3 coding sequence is TGTGCCAGCAGCTTAGCGCTCTCGCGAGAGACCCAGTACTTC.

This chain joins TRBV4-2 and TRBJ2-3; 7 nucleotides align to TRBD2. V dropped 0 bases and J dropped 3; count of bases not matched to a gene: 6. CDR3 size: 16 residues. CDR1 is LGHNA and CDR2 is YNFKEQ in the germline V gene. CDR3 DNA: TGTGCCAGCAGCCAAGATGCCCGGGAGGTAACAGATACGCAGTATTTT. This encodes CASSQDAREVTDTQYF.

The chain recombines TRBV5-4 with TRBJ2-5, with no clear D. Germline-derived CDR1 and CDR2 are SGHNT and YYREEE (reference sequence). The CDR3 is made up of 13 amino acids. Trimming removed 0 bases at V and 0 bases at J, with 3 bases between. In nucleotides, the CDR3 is TGTGCCAGCAGCTTGGTGTACCAAGAGACCCAGTACTTC. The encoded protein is CASSLVYQETQYF.

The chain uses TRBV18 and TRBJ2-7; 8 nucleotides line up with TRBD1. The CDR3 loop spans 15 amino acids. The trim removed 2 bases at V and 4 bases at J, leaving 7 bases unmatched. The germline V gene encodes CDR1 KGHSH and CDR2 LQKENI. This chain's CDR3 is CASSPGTGGKYEQYF. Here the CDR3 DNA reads TGTGCCAGCTCACCAGGTACAGGGGGGAAATACGAGCAGTACTTC. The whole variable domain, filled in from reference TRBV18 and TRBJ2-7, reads NAGVMQNPRHLVRRRGQEARLRCSPMKGHSHVYWYRQLPEEGLKFMVYLQKENIIDESGMPKERFSAEFPKEGPSILRIQQVVRGDSAAYFCASSPGTGGKYEQYFGPGTRLTVT.

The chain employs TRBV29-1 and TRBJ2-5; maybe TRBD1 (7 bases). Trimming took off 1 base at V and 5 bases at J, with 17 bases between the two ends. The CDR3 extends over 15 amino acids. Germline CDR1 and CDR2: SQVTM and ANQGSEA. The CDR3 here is CSVEASGRGDETQYF. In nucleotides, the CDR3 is TGCAGCGTTGAAGCGTCTGGCAGGGGGGATGAGACCCAGTACTTC. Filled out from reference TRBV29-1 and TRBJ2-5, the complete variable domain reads SAVISQKPSRDICQRGTSLTIQCQVDSQVTMMFWYRQQPGQSLTLIATANQGSEATYESGFVIDKFPISRPNLTFSTLTVSNMSPEDSSIYLCSVEASGRGDETQYFGPGTRLLVL.

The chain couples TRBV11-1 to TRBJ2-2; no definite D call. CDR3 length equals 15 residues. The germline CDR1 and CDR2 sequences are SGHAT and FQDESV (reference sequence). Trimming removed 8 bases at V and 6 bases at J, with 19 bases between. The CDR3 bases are TGTGCCAGCGGACCCCGACTTGGGCAGCCCGGGGAGCTGTTTTTT. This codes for CASGPRLGQPGELFF.

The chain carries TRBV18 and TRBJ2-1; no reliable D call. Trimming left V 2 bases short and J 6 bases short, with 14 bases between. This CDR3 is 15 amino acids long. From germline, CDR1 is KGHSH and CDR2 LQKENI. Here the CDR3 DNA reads TGTGCCAGCTCACCAAAAGTTGGGGTTGGCAATGAGCAGTTCTTC. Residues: CASSPKVGVGNEQFF. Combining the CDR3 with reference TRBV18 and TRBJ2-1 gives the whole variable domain NAGVMQNPRHLVRRRGQEARLRCSPMKGHSHVYWYRQLPEEGLKFMVYLQKENIIDESGMPKERFSAEFPKEGPSILRIQQVVRGDSAAYFCASSPKVGVGNEQFFGPGTRLTVL.

DNA for the CDR3: TGTGCCAGCATGTTGATCCAGGGCACCGGGGAGCTGTTTTTT. It is translated as CASMLIQGTGELFF. The rearrangement uses TRBV6-6 and TRBJ2-2, with a weak D call TRBD1 (5 bases). Germline V gene sequence: CDR1 MNHNY, CDR2 SVGAGI (reference sequence). Trimming removed 7 bases from V and 4 bases from J, with 13 bases in between. The CDR3 length is 14 residues.

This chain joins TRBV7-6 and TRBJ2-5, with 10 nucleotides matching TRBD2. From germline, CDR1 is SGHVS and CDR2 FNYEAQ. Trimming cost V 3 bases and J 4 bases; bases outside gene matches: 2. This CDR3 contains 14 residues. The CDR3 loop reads CASSFSGRGETQYF. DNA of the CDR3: TGTGCCAGCAGCTTCAGCGGGAGGGGAGAGACCCAGTACTTC.

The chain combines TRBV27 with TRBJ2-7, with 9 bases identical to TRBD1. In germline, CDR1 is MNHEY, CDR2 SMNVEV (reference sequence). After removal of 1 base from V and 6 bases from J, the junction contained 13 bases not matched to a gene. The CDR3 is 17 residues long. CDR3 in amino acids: CASSLYPPGTGPLEQYF. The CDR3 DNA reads TGTGCCAGCAGTTTATATCCTCCCGGGACAGGGCCTCTCGAGCAGTACTTC.

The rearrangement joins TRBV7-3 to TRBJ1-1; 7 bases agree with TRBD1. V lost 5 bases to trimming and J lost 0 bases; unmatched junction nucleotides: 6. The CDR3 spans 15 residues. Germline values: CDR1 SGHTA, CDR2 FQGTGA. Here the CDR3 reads CASSTQTGLNTEAFF. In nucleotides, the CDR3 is TGTGCCAGCAGCACCCAGACAGGGTTGAACACTGAAGCTTTCTTT.

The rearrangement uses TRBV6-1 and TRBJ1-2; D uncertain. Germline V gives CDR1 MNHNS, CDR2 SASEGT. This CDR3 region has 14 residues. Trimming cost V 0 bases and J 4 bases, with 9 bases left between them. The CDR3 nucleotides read TGTGCCAGCAGTGAAGCGCACAGCTTCTATGGCTACACCTTC. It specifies CASSEAHSFYGYTF.

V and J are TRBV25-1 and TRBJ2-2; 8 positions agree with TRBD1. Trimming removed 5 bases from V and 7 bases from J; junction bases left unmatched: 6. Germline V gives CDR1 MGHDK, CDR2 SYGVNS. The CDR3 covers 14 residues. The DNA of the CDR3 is TGTGCCAGCAGTTGGCAGGGGGCGATCGGGGAGCTGTTTTTT. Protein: CASSWQGAIGELFF. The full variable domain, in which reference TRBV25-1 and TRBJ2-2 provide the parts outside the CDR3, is EADIYQTPRYLVIGTGKKITLECSQTMGHDKMYWYQQDPGMELHLIHYSYGVNSTEKGDLSSESTVSRIRTEHFPLTLESARPSHTSQYLCASSWQGAIGELFFGEGSRLTVL.

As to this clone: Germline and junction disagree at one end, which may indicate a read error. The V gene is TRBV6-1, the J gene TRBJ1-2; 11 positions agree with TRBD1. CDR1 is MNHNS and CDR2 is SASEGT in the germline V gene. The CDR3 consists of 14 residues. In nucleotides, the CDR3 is TGTGCCATCAGTGACAGGGACAGGGGGAATGGCTACACCTTC. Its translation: CAISDRDRGNGYTF.